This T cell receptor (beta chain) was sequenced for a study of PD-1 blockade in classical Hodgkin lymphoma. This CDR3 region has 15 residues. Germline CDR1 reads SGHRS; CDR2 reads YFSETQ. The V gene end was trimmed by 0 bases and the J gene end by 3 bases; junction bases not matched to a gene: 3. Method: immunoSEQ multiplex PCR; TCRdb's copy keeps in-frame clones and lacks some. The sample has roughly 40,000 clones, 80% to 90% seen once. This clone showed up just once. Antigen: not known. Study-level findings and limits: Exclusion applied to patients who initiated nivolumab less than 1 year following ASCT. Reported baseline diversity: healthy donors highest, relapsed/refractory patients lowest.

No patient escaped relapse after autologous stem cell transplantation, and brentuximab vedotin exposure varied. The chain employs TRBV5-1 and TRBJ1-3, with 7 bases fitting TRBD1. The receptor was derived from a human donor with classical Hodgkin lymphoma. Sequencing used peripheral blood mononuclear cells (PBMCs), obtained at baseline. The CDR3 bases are TGCGCCAGCAGCTTGGCAGGGGGACGTGGAAACACCATATATTTT. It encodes CASSLAGGRGNTIYF.